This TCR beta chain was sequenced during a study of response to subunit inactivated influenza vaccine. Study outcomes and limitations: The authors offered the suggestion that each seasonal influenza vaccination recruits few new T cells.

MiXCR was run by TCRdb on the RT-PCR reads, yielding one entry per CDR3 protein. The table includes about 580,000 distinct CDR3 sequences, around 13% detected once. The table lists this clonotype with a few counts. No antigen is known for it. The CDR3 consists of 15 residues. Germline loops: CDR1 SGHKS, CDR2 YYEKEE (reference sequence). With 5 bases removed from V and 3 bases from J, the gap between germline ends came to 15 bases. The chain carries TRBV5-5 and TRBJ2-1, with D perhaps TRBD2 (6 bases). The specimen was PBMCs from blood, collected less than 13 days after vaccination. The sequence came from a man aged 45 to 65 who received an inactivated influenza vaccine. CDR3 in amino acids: CASRGSLAFYNEQFF. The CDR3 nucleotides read TGTGCCAGCAGAGGGTCACTAGCTTTCTACAATGAGCAGTTCTTC.